The 2 T cell receptor beta chains below were found in one sample sequenced in a study of tumor-infiltrating lymphocytes in localized non-small cell lung cancer. Repertoires were generated with immunoSEQ multiplex PCR, while TCRdb's copy carries only in-frame clones and drops some. The profile shows 3,000 to 4,000 clones, 65% of them singletons. The sequenced sample was uninvolved lung tissue not adjacent to the tumor. Source of these receptors: a human donor with non-small cell lung cancer.

V and J are TRBV2 and TRBJ1-4; D gene uncertain. Per germline, CDR1 SNHLY and CDR2 FYNNEI. V was trimmed by 7 bases and J by 7 bases, leaving 10 bases between them. This CDR3 has 12 amino acids. The CDR3 DNA follows: TGTGCCAGCACTCCACCGGGTGAAAAACTGTTTTTT. Translated: CASTPPGEKLFF.

The table lists this clone with a count of one. In DNA form, the CDR3 reads TGTGCCAGCAGCCCTCCAGGCTCGCAATTCCTTGGGCAGTACTTC. Its protein is CASSPPGSQFLGQYF. The V and J genes are TRBV5-3 and TRBJ2-7; D is unresolved. TRBV5-3 is treated as an ORF (open reading frame) with a function not yet certain. This CDR3 region has 15 residues. V gave up 8 bases and J gave up 9 bases, with 27 bases separating them.